This entry lists 6 T cell receptor beta chains sequenced from one sample in a study of blood T cell repertoires in COVID-19. Measured with immunoSEQ multiplex PCR; TCRdb has only the in-frame clones, and not every one. The sample holds about 300,000 clones, about 91% seen once. The source material was peripheral blood. These receptor sequences come from a young woman with COVID-19, enrolled during active disease.

The V and J genes are TRBV5-4 and TRBJ2-2, with D perhaps TRBD1 (6 bases). Per germline, CDR1 SGHNT and CDR2 YYREEE (reference sequence). The CDR3 runs to 14 residues. V was pared by 4 bases and J by 5 bases, with 12 bases between. The CDR3, as DNA: TGTGCCAGCAGCATCGGGACACGAACCGGGGAGCTGTTTTTT. Its translation is CASSIGTRTGELFF.

The chain employs TRBV6-2 or TRBV6-3 and TRBJ2-2; D unclear. Trimming left V 7 bases short and J 2 bases short, with 11 bases between. This CDR3 comprises 14 residues. The germline V gene has CDR1 MNHEY and CDR2 SVGEGT. The CDR3 bases are TGTGCCAGCACCCCCCTAGAAAACACCGGGGAGCTGTTTTTT. Translation gives CASTPLENTGELFF.

V gene TRBV7-8 combines with J gene TRBJ2-1, with TRBD2 as a possible D gene (5 bases). The CDR3 totals 15 residues. The V and J ends lost 4 bases and 1 base respectively, with 11 bases between them. Germline V lookup: CDR1 SGHVS, CDR2 FQNEAQ. The CDR3 region has the DNA TGTGCCAGCAGCTCGAGGGTAGTTTCCTACAATGAGCAGTTCTTC. Protein: CASSSRVVSYNEQFF.

Only one count was recorded for this clone. This sequence joins TRBV7-8 and TRBJ2-3, with TRBD1 matching 8 bases. V shed 1 base, J shed 8 bases, and the junction held 17 bases outside the gene matches. CDR3 length equals 18 residues. The germline V gene encodes CDR1 SGHVS and CDR2 FQNEAQ. The CDR3 reads CASSLVAARGQGMGTQYF. The CDR3 region has the DNA TGTGCCAGCAGCTTAGTGGCGGCCAGGGGGCAGGGGATGGGTACGCAGTATTTT. The full variable domain, with the rest looked up from reference TRBV7-8 and TRBJ2-3, is GAGVSQSPRYKVAKRGQDVALRCDPISGHVSLFWYQQALGQGPEFLTYFQNEAQLDKSGLPSDRFFAERPEGSVSTLKIQRTQQEDSAVYLCASSLVAARGQGMGTQYFGPGTRLTVL.

The chain recombines TRBV5-4 with TRBJ2-7; D is perhaps TRBD1 (6 bases). V shed 2 bases and J shed 5 bases, with 11 bases lying between them. Germline loops: CDR1 SGHNT, CDR2 YYREEE (reference sequence). The CDR3 is 13 amino acids. Here the CDR3 DNA reads TGTGCCAGCAGCTTATTTCAGGGGAACGAGCAGTACGTC. Encoded protein: CASSLFQGNEQYV.

The V and J genes are TRBV6-5 and TRBJ2-6, with a weak D call TRBD1 (6 bases). This CDR3 has 15 amino acids. V was cut by 8 bases and J by 4 bases, with 15 bases left in between. Germline V CDR1 and CDR2: MNHEY, SVGAGI. The CDR3 bases are TGTGCCAGCCGAGCCCAGGGGTCGGGGGCCAACGTCCTGACTTTC. Amino acids: CASRAQGSGANVLTF.